The clone carrying this T cell receptor beta chain was detected a few times. Its antigen is not identified. One entry per CDR3 protein results from TCRdb running MiXCR on the 5' RACE reads. The sample holds hundreds of thousands of distinct CDR3 sequences, more than 15% seen once. The sample originates from a study of T-cell memory formation after mild COVID-19. Looking at the study overall: The two donors had largely donor-specific TCR clusters.

Points from the study as a whole: Researchers found some responding clones in pre-infection memory, a sign that cross-reactive memory joined.

The germline CDR1 and CDR2 sequences are WSHSY and SAAADI. V gave up 5 bases and J gave up 2 bases; unmatched junction bases: 8. The CDR3 loop spans 15 amino acids. The chain couples TRBV10-2 to TRBJ2-7; 8 nucleotides align to TRBD1. The sequenced material came from PBMCs or a T cell subset sorted from them (not recorded which). This TCR derives from an adult woman who had mild COVID-19 (a few samples of this study predate the infection). Cell type and time point are not known. CDR3 nucleotide sequence: TGCGCCAGCAGTTTTGACAGGGGAGAACCCTACGAGCAGTACTTC. Translation: CASSFDRGEPYEQYF.